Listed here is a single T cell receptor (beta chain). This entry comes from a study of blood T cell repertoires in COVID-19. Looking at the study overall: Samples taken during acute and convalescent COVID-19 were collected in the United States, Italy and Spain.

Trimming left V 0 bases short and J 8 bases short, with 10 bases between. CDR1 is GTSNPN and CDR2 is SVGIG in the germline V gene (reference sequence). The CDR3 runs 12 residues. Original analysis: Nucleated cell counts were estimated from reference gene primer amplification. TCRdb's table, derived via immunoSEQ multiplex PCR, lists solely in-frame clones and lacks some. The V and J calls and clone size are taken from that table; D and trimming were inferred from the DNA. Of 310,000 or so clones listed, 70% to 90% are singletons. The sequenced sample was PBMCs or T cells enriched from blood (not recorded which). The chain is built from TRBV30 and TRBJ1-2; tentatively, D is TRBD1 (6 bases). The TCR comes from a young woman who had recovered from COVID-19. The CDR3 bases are TGTGCCTGGAGTGTAGGGGGTGGGGGCTACACCTTC. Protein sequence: CAWSVGGGGYTF.